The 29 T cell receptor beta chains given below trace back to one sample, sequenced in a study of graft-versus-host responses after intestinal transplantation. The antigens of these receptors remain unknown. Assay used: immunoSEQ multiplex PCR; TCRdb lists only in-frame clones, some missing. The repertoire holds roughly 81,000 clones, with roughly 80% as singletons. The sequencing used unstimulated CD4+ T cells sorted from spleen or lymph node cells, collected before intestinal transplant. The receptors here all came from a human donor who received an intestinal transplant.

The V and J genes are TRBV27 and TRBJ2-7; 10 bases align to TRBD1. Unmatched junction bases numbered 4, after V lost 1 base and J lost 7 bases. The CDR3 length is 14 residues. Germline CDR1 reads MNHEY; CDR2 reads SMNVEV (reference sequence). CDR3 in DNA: TGTGCCAGCAGTTTATTGGGACAGGGGTGGGAGCAGTACTTC. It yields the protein CASSLLGQGWEQYF.

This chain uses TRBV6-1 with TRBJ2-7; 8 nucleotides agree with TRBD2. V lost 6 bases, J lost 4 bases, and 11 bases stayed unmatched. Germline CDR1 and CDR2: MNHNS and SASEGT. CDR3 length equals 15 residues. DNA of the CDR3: TGTGCCAGCAGGAGGAAGCATAGCGGGATTTACGAGCAGTACTTC. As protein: CASRRKHSGIYEQYF.

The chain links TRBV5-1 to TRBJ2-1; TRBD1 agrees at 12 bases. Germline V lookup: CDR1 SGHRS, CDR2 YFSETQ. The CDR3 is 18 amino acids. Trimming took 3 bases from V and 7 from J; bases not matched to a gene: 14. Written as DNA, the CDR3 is TGCGCCAGCAGCTCCAACCCCTCCGGGACAGGGGGCTGGAATGAGCAGTTCTTC. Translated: CASSSNPSGTGGWNEQFF.

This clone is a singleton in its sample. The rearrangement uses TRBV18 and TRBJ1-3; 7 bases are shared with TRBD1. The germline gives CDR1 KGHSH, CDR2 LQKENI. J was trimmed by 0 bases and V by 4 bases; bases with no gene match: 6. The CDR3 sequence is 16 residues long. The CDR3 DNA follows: TGTGCCAGCTCACAACGACAGGGCTTCTCTGGAAACACCATATATTTT. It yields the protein CASSQRQGFSGNTIYF.

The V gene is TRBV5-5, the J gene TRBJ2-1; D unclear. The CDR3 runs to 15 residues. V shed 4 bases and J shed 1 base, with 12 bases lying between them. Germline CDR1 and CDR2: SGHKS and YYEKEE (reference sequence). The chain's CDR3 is CASSPEARSYNEQFF. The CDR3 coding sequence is TGTGCCAGCAGCCCGGAAGCGCGTTCCTACAATGAGCAGTTCTTC.

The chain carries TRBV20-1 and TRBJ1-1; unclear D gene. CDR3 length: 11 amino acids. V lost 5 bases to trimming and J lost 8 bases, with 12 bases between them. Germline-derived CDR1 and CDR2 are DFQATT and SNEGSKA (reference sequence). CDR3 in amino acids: CSAARGEEAFF. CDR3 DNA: TGCAGTGCTGCCCGCGGGGAAGAAGCTTTCTTT.

This CDR3 is CSAAGGYTEAFF. The CDR3 region has the DNA TGCAGCGCGGCGGGCGGATACACTGAAGCTTTCTTT. This sequence joins TRBV29-1 and TRBJ1-1; D remains ambiguous. V was clipped by 7 bases and J by 3 bases, with 12 bases between them. CDR3 length: 12 amino acids. The germline V gene has CDR1 SQVTM and CDR2 ANQGSEA.

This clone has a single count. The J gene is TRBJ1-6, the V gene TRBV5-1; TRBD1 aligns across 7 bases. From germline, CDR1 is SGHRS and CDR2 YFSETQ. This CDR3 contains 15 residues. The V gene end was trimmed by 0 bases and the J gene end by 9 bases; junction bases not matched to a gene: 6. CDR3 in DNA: TGCGCCAGCAGCTTGGAGGCCAGGGGGGTTTCACCCCTCCACTTT. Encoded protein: CASSLEARGVSPLHF.

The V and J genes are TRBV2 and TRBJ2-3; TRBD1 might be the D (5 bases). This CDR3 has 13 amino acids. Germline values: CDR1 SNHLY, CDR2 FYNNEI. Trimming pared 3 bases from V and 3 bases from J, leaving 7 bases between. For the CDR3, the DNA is TGTGCCAGCAGTGATCAGGGTACAGATACGCAGTATTTT. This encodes CASSDQGTDTQYF.

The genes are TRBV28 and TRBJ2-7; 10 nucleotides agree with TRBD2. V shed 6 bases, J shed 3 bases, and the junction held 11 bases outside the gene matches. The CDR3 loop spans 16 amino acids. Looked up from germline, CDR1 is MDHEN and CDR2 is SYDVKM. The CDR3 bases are TGTGCCAGCAGACCTACCCTAGCGGGAGTCCGCTACGAGCAGTACTTC. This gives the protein CASRPTLAGVRYEQYF.

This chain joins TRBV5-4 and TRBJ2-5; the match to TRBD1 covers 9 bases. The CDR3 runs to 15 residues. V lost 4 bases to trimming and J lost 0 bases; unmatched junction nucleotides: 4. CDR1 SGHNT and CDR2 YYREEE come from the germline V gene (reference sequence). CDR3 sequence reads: CASSPQGAYQETQYF. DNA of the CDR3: TGTGCCAGCAGCCCACAGGGGGCTTACCAAGAGACCCAGTACTTC.

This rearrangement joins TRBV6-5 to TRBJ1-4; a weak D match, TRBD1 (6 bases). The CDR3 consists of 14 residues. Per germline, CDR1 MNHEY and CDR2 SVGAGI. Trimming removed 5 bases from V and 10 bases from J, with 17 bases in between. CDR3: CASSESWEGGKLFF. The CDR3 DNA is TGTGCCAGCAGTGAAAGCTGGGAGGGGGGAAAACTGTTTTTT.

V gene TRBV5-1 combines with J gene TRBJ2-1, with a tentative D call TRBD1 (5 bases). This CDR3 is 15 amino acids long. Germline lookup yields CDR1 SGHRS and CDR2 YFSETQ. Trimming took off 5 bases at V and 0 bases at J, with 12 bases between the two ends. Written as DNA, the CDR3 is TGCGCCAGCAGTACTTTAGGGGACTCCTACAATGAGCAGTTCTTC. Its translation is CASSTLGDSYNEQFF.

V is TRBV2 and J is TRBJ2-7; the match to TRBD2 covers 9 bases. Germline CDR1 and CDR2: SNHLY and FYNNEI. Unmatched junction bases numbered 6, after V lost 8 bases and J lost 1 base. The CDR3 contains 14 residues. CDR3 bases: TGTGCCAGCCTGGCGGGAGGGACGTCCTACGAGCAGTACTTC. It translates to CASLAGGTSYEQYF.

The CDR3 protein is CASSLVSGLRMYF. CDR3 DNA sequence: TGTGCCAGCAGTTTAGTGTCAGGGCTTAGGATGTACTTC. V is TRBV28 and J is TRBJ2-7, with D maybe TRBD1 (5 bases). Between the trimmed V and J ends, which lost 2 bases and 12 bases, there was a span of 17 bases. CDR1 is MDHEN and CDR2 is SYDVKM in the germline V gene. The CDR3 spans 13 residues.

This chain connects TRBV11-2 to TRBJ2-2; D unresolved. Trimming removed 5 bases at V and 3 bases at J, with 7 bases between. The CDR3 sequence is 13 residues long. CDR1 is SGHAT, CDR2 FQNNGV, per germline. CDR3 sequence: CASSPVHTGELFF. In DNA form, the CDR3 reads TGTGCCAGCAGCCCCGTCCACACCGGGGAGCTGTTTTTT.

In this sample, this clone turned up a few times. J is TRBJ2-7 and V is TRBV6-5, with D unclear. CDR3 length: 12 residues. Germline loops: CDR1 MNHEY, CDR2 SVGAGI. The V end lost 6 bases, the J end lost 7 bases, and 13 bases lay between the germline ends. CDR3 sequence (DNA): TGTGCCAGCAGCCTGACATGGCTTGAGCAGTACTTC. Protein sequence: CASSLTWLEQYF.

In nucleotides, the CDR3 is TGTGCCAGCAGCCAACTGGGCGGGGGAGGGCATGAGCAGTTCTTC. It encodes CASSQLGGGGHEQFF. This sequence joins TRBV9 and TRBJ2-1; 7 positions match TRBD2. The CDR3 has 15 residues. Germline V gives CDR1 SGDLS, CDR2 YYNGEE. After removal of 4 bases from V and 8 bases from J, the junction contained 12 bases not matched to a gene.

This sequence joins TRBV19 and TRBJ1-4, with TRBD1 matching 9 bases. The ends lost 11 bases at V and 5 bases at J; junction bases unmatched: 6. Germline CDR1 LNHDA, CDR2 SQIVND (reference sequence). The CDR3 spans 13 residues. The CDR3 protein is CAWRDRANEKLFF. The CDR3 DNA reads TGTGCCTGGAGGGACAGGGCGAATGAAAAACTGTTTTTT.

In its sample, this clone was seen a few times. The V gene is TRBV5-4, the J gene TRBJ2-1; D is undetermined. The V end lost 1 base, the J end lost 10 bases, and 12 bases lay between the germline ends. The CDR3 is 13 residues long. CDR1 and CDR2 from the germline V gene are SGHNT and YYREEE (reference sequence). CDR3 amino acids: CASSLYAIGEQFF. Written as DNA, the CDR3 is TGTGCCAGCAGCTTGTACGCTATCGGGGAGCAGTTCTTC.

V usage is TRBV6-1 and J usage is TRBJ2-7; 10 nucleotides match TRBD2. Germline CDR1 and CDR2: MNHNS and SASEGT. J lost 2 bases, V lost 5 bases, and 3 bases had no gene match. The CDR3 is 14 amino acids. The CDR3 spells CASSSLAGAYEQYF. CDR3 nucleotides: TGTGCCAGCAGTAGCCTAGCGGGGGCCTACGAGCAGTACTTC.

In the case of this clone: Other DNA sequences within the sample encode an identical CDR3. CDR3 in amino acids: CASSLGASGNTIYF. In nucleotides, the CDR3 is TGCGCCAGCAGCTTGGGGGCGTCTGGAAACACCATATATTTT. The chain uses TRBV5-1 and TRBJ1-3; the D is unclear. Trimming cost V 0 bases and J 1 base, with 5 bases left between them. Germline-derived CDR1 and CDR2 are SGHRS and YFSETQ. The CDR3 sequence is 14 residues long.

CDR3 in amino acids: CASSQQGGSEAFF. In DNA form, the CDR3 reads TGCGCCAGCAGCCAACAGGGTGGCTCTGAAGCTTTCTTT. The chain combines TRBV5-1 with TRBJ1-1, with TRBD1 as a possible D gene (6 bases). There are 13 residues in the CDR3. The germline V and J ends were trimmed by 4 bases and 6 bases, with 13 bases remaining between them. The germline gives CDR1 SGHRS, CDR2 YFSETQ.

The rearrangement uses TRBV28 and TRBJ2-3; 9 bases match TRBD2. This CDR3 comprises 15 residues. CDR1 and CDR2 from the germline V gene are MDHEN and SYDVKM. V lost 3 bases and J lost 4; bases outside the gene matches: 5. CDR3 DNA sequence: TGTGCCAGCAGTTTTGGCCCTAGCGGGGCAGATACGCAGTATTTT. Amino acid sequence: CASSFGPSGADTQYF. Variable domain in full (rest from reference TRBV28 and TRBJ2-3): DVKVTQSSRYLVKRTGEKVFLECVQDMDHENMFWYRQDPGLGLRLIYFSYDVKMKEKGDIPEGYSVSREKKERFSLILESASTNQTSMYLCASSFGPSGADTQYFGPGTRLTVL.

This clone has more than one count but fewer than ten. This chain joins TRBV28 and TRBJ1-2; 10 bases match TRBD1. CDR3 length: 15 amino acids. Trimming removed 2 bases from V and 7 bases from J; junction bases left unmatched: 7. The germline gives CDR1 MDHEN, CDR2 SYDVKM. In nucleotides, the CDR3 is TGTGCCAGCAGTTTAACGGGACAGGGGACAGGTGGCTACACCTTC. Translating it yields CASSLTGQGTGGYTF.

The CDR3 coding sequence is TGTGCCACCCGGGGAGCTAACTATGGCTACACCTTC. Translated, it gives CATRGANYGYTF. The chain has TRBV28 and TRBJ1-2, with unresolved D. V dropped 10 bases and J dropped 0 bases, with 9 bases sitting between them. Germline assignment: CDR1 MDHEN and CDR2 SYDVKM. This CDR3 spans 12 amino acids.

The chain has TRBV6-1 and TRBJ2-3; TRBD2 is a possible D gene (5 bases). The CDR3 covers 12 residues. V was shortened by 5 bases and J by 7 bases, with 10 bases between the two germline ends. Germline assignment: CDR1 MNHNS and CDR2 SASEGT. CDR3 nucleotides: TGTGCCAGCAGTCCTCCGGGATATACGCAGTATTTT. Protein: CASSPPGYTQYF.

CDR3: CASSVGGTAYEQYF. CDR3 DNA sequence: TGTGCCAGCAGCGTAGGAGGGACAGCCTACGAGCAGTACTTC. The gene calls are TRBV9 and TRBJ2-7; 7 bases map to TRBD1. The CDR3 extends over 14 amino acids. Germline lookup yields CDR1 SGDLS and CDR2 YYNGEE. The ends lost 0 bases at V and 2 bases at J; junction bases unmatched: 2.

CDR3 region: CASIGQARPSDTQYF. The CDR3 DNA reads as TGTGCCAGCATAGGTCAGGCCAGGCCGTCAGATACGCAGTATTTT. J is TRBJ2-3 and V is TRBV2; D is undetermined. Germline values: CDR1 SNHLY, CDR2 FYNNEI. The CDR3 has 15 amino acids. With 7 bases removed from V and 4 bases from J, the gap between germline ends came to 18 bases.